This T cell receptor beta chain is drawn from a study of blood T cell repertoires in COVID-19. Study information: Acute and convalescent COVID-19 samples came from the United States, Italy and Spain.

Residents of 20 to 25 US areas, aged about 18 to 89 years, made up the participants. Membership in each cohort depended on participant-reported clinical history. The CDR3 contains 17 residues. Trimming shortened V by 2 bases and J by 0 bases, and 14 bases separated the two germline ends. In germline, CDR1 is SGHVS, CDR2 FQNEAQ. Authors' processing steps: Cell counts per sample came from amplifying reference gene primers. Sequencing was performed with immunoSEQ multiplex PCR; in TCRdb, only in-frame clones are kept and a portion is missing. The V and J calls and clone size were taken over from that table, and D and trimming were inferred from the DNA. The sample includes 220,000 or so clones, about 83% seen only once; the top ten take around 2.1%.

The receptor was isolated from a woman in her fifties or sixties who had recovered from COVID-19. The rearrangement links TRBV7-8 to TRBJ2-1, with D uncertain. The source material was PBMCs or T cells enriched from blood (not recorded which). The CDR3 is CASSLIATVSSYNEQFF. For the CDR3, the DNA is TGTGCCAGCAGCTTAATCGCCACGGTGAGCTCCTACAATGAGCAGTTCTTC.